These 12 T cell receptor beta chains were all obtained from the same sample, sequenced in a study of T cells in Graves' hyperthyroidism and ophthalmopathy. Amplified TCR beta CDR3 regions derived from RNA transcripts. With the HTBI primer set, the TCR CDR3 went through a first round of RT-PCR. TCRdb passed the multiplex PCR reads through MiXCR, listing each CDR3 protein once. This sample has about 350,000 distinct CDR3 sequences; approximately 15% occur once, and the top ten carry about 26%. Source material: blood. These receptors all come from a woman aged 25 to 39 with Graves' hyperthyroidism.

The chain recombines TRBV3-1 with TRBJ1-4; possible D gene TRBD1, 5 bases. CDR1 and CDR2 from the germline V gene are LGHDT and YNNKEL (reference sequence). The V end was cut by 8 bases, the J end by 12 bases, with 13 bases between. There are 11 residues in the CDR3. The CDR3 DNA reads TGTGCCAGCGCGGCTATGGGACAACTGTTTTTT. Translating gives CASAAMGQLFF.

This clonotype was counted at least ten times. The rearrangement links TRBV28 to TRBJ2-7; D ambiguous. The V gene lost 7 bases and the J gene lost 4 bases, with 11 bases spanning the gap. CDR1 is MDHEN and CDR2 is SYDVKM in the germline V gene. This CDR3 has 12 amino acids. The CDR3 coding sequence is TGTGCCAGCACCCGAGCCCCGTACGAGCAGTACTTC. It is translated as CASTRAPYEQYF.

Only a few counts were recorded for this clonotype. This rearrangement joins TRBV7-8 to TRBJ2-3, with no clear D. CDR1 and CDR2 (germline): SGHVS, FQNEAQ. The CDR3 has 15 residues. Trimming left V 9 bases short and J 1 base short, with 17 bases between. Here the CDR3 DNA reads TGTGCCAGTCAGAGAAGAAGTTACGGCACAGATACGCAGTATTTT. The encoded protein is CASQRRSYGTDTQYF.

This clonotype was seen ten or more times. This chain links TRBV14 with TRBJ1-1; D is uncertain. The ends were cut back, 5 bases at V and 6 bases at J, with 13 bases in the middle. In germline, CDR1 is SGHDN, CDR2 FVKESK. The CDR3 loop spans 13 amino acids. CDR3 DNA: TGTGCCAGCAGCTTTGATGCATACGCTGAAGCTTTCTTT. As protein: CASSFDAYAEAFF.

This clonotype was seen only a few times. V usage is TRBV2 and J usage is TRBJ1-5; a weak D match, TRBD1 (5 bases). Looked up from germline, CDR1 is SNHLY and CDR2 is FYNNEI. The CDR3 sequence is 14 residues long. Deletions cut 7 bases from V and 1 base from J, with 11 bases between. CDR3 in DNA: TGTGCCAGCACAAACGGGGACAGCAATCAGCCCCAGCATTTT. It yields the protein CASTNGDSNQPQHF.

The chain carries TRBV5-1 and TRBJ2-2; 7 positions agree with TRBD1. V was pared by 0 bases and J by 6 bases, with 5 bases of the junction left unmatched. This CDR3 is 15 amino acids long. Germline assignment: CDR1 SGHRS and CDR2 YFSETQ. The CDR3 bases are TGCGCCAGCAGCTTGGTGGCAGGGGGATCCGGGGAGCTGTTTTTT. This codes for CASSLVAGGSGELFF. Drawing the rest from reference TRBV5-1 and TRBJ2-2, the complete variable domain is KAGVTQTPRYLIKTRGQQVTLSCSPISGHRSVSWYQQTPGQGLQFLFEYFSETQRNKGNFPGRFSGRQFSNSRSEMNVSTLELGDSALYLCASSLVAGGSGELFFGEGSRLTVL.

The chain has TRBV24-1 and TRBJ2-1; 11 bases fit TRBD2. CDR3 length equals 17 residues. With 4 bases clipped from V and 2 bases from J, the junction kept 6 bases outside the gene matches. Germline V gene sequence: CDR1 KGHDR, CDR2 SFDVKD. In nucleotides, the CDR3 is TGTGCCACCAGTGAGGCCCGACTAGCGGGACCCTACAATGAGCAGTTCTTC. It yields the protein CATSEARLAGPYNEQFF.

The CDR3 loop is CASSLEWGGEQYF. In nucleotides, the CDR3 is TGCGCCAGCAGCTTGGAGTGGGGTGGCGAGCAGTACTTC. V is TRBV5-1 and J is TRBJ2-7; no clear D gene. V was pared by 0 bases and J by 6 bases, with 10 bases between. The CDR3 has 13 amino acids. Per the germline V gene, CDR1 is SGHRS and CDR2 is YFSETQ.

This clonotype was seen more than once but under ten times. CDR3 amino acids: CASRSIAGGPGGELFF. As DNA, the CDR3 is TGTGCCAGCAGGTCTATAGCGGGAGGGCCCGGCGGGGAGCTGTTTTTT. The chain couples TRBV12-3 or TRBV12-4 to TRBJ2-2; 11 bases match TRBD2. The V segment lost 6 bases and the J segment 7 bases; nucleotides outside the gene matches: 10. CDR3 length: 16 amino acids.

The chain links TRBV6-2 or TRBV6-3 to TRBJ1-6; 7 bases map to TRBD1. Germline values: CDR1 MNHEY, CDR2 SVGEGT. The CDR3 is made up of 15 amino acids. The V gene end was trimmed by 6 bases and the J gene end by 9 bases; junction bases not matched to a gene: 11. The CDR3 spells CASRGPDRLGSPLHF. CDR3 DNA: TGTGCCAGCAGAGGCCCGGACAGGCTTGGTTCACCCCTCCACTTT.

The table lists this clonotype with many counts. The chain has TRBV3-1 and TRBJ1-1, with a tentative D call TRBD1 (5 bases). The CDR3 has 12 residues. Trimming left V 4 bases short and J 6 bases short, with 9 bases between. Germline V gives CDR1 LGHDT, CDR2 YNNKEL (reference sequence). The CDR3 loop is CASSRRGAEAFF. The CDR3 nucleotides read TGTGCCAGCAGCCGTCGAGGGGCTGAAGCTTTCTTT.

This clonotype has just a few counts. This chain uses TRBV29-1 with TRBJ1-5; no reliable D call. The CDR3 runs 13 residues. Per germline, CDR1 SQVTM and CDR2 ANQGSEA. V lost 4 bases and J lost 1, with 8 bases in between. For the CDR3, the DNA is TGCAGCGTTGGTCGCGACAGCAATCAGCCCCAGCATTTT. This translates into CSVGRDSNQPQHF.